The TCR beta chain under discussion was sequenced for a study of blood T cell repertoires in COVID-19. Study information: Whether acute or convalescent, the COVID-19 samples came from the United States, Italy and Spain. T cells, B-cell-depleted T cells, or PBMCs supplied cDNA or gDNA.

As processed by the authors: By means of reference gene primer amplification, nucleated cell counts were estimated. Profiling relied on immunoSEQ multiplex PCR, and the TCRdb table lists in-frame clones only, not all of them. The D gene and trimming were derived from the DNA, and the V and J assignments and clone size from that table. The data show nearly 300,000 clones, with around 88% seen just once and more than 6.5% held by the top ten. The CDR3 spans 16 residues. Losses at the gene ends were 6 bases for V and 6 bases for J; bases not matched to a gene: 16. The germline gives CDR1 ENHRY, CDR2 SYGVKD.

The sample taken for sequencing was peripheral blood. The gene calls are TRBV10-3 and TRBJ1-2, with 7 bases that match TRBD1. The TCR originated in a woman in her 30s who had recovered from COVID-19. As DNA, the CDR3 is TGTGCCATCAGCCCTCGTCCGGGACAGCATCCTCATGGCTACACCTTC. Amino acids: CAISPRPGQHPHGYTF.